This TCR beta chain derives from a study of T cell repertoires in cytomegalovirus infection (dated by TCRdb to about 2019). Background on the whole study: Recently identified HLA-C-restricted CMV epitopes, whose presentation resists viral immunomodulation, were targeted by peptide stimulations together with well-studied HLA-B-restricted epitopes. Because public TCR beta signatures pointed to carriage of CMV infection together with the matching HLA type, the HLA type of each donor mattered for the analysis.

Based on the germline V gene (reference sequence), the CDR1 and CDR2 sequences are SSHAT and FNYEAQ. From the cysteine up to the phenylalanine, the CDR3 has a length of 13 residues. Here the CDR3 DNA is all that survives: 39 bases in frame from base 1. The treatment or condition label of this sample denotes: in vitro stimulation with specific CMV peptide epitopes to enrich CMV-specific T cells. General conclusions and limits of the study: In both this cohort and an independent roughly 350-donor cohort, the cumulative frequency of public TCR beta family members distinguished carriers of CMV infection plus the relevant HLA type. The ex vivo response was dominated by HLA-C-restricted CMV-specific TCR beta clonotypes, and the single most frequent clonotype in two of eight donors was supplied by these HLA-C-restricted clonotypes.

Instrument on record: Illumina HiSeq 1500. TCRdb itself trimmed the public reads at Q25 with fastp, ran MiXCR and retained productive beta chains. Each CDR3 protein appears once, grouped with its most common genes and DNA. This sample lists 900,000 to 950,000 distinct CDR3 sequences; roughly 30% were detected once. Around 15% of the sample belongs to the ten largest clones. This clonotype was observed a handful of times. No cognate antigen has been identified for it. Germline and junction disagree at one end, which may indicate a read error. The starting material was cultured CD8+ T cells from PBMCs, obtained from culture after CMV antigen stimulation. The chain links TRBV7-7 with TRBJ2-5, with the D gene not confidently named. The TCR originated in a human donor in good health (CMV status not recorded). Some clones in this sample may be carry-over from other donors' samples. The DNA sequence is given as TGTGCTAGCAGCCCCCGACAAGGAGAGACCCAGTACTTC. Its coded protein is CASSPRQGETQYF.